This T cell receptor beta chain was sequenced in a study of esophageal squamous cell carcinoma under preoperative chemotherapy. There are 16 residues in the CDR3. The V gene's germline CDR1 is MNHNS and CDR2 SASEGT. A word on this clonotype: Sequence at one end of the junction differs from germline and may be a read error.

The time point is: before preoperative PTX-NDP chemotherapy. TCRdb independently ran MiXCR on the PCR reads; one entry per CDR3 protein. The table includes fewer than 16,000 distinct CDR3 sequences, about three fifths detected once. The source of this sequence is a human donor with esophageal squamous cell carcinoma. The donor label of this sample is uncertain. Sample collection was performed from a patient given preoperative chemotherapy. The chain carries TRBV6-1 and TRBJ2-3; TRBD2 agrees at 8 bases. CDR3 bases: TGTGCCAGCAGGCGCAACGGGGGGGACGGGCAAGAGACGCAGTATTTC. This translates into CASRRNGGDGQETQYF.